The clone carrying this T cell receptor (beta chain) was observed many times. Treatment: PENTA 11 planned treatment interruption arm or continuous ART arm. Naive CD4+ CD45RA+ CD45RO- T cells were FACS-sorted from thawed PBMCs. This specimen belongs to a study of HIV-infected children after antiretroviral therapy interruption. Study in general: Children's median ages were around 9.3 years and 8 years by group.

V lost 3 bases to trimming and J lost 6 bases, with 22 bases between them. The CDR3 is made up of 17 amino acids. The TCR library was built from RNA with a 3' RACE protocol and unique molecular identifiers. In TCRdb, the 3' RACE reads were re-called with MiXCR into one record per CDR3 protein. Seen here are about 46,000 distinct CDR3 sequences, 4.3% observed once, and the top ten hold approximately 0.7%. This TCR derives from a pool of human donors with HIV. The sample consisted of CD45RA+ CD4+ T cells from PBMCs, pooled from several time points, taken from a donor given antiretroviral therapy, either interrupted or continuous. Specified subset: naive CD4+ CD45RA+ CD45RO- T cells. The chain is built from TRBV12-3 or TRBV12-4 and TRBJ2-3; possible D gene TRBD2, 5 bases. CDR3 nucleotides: TGTGCCAGCAGTTTCGGTGGCTCGAGGGCCCAGAAGGATACGCAGTATTTT. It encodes CASSFGGSRAQKDTQYF.